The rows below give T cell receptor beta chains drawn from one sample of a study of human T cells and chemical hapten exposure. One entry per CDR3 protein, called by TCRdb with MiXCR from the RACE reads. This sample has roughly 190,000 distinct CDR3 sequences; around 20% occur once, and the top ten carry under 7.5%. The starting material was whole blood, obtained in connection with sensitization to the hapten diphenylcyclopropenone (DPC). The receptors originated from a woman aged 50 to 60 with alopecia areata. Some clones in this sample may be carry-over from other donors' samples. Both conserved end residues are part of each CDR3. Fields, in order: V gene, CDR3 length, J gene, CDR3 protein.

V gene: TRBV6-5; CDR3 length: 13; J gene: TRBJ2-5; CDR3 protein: CASRTSGRETQYF
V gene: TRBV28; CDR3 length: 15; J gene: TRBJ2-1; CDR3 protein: CASSLLPGPPNEQFF
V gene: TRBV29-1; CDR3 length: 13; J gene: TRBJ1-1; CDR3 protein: CSARQGGNTEAFF
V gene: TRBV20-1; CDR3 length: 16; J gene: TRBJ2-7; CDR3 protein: CSATFRDRVISDEQYF
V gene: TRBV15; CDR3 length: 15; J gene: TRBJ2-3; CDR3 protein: CATSRARGSTDTQYF
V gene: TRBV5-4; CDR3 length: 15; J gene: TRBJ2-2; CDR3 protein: CASNSRGTSTGELFF
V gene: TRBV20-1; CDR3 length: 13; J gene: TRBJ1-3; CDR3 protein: CSASRGSGNTIYF
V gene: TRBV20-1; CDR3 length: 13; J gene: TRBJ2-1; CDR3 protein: CSIPDSSYNEQFF
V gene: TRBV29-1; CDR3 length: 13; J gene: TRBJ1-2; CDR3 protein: CSVEPGSTYGYTF
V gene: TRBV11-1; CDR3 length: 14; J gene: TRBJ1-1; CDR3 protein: CASSLALGYTEAFF
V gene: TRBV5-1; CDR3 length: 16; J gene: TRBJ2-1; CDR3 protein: CASSPSGTGVRNEQFF
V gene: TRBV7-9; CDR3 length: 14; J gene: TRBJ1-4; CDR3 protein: CASSRVGFGEKLFF